These 12 T cell receptor beta chains came from one sample sequenced in a study of blood T cell repertoires in COVID-19. The repertoire was sequenced with immunoSEQ multiplex PCR; TCRdb's copy has only in-frame clones and lacks some. The sample carries 150,000 to 200,000 clones, 88% recorded once. Sequencing was performed on peripheral blood. The receptors here all came from a human donor in a cohort sampled during active COVID-19.

V gene TRBV14 combines with J gene TRBJ1-2; perhaps TRBD1 as D (6 bases). This CDR3 comprises 13 residues. Per germline, CDR1 SGHDN and CDR2 FVKESK. The V and J ends lost 0 bases and 7 bases respectively, with 9 bases between them. CDR3 DNA: TGTGCCAGCAGCCAAGATCCAGGGGCTGGCTACACCTTC. Its translation: CASSQDPGAGYTF.

The chain employs TRBV5-3 and TRBJ2-7, with unresolved D. TRBV5-3 is marked as an open reading frame, function uncertain. The V end lost 4 bases, the J end lost 0 bases, and 14 bases lay between the germline ends. The CDR3 length is 15 residues. CDR3 in amino acids: CARSPTRCHSYEQYF. CDR3 coding DNA: TGTGCCAGAAGCCCAACCCGGTGTCACTCCTACGAGCAGTACTTC.

The chain combines TRBV25-1 with TRBJ1-5; 7 bases fit TRBD1. J was trimmed by 4 bases and V by 5 bases; bases with no gene match: 5. Germline CDR1 MGHDK, CDR2 SYGVNS. The CDR3 has 14 amino acids. CDR3 nucleotide sequence: TGTGCCAGCAGTCCGGGACAGCCTAATCAGCCCCAGCATTTT. It encodes CASSPGQPNQPQHF.

The rearrangement links TRBV5-5 to TRBJ2-5; the match to TRBD2 covers 9 bases. The CDR3 loop spans 14 amino acids. With 6 bases clipped from V and 2 bases from J, the junction kept 5 bases outside the gene matches. CDR1 and CDR2 (germline): SGHKS, YYEKEE (reference sequence). CDR3 residues: CASTKRGDQETQYF. The CDR3 coding sequence is TGTGCCAGCACTAAGCGGGGGGATCAAGAGACCCAGTACTTC.

This clone has just one count. The chain uses TRBV5-1 and TRBJ2-7; TRBD2 matches 10 bases. CDR3 size: 15 residues. Looked up from germline, CDR1 is SGHRS and CDR2 is YFSETQ. After removal of 1 base from V and 6 bases from J, the junction contained 7 bases not matched to a gene. The CDR3 sequence: CASSLQSGGAAEQYF. Written as DNA, the CDR3 is TGCGCCAGCAGCTTGCAGAGCGGGGGGGCGGCCGAGCAGTACTTC.

This clone appeared once. CDR3 protein: CASSFRTALREQFF. The CDR3 coding sequence is TGTGCCAGCAGTTTTAGGACAGCTCTCAGGGAGCAGTTCTTC. V is TRBV27 and J is TRBJ2-1, with D perhaps matching TRBD1 (6 bases). Trimming took 3 bases from V and 10 from J, leaving 16 bases between them. This CDR3 is 14 amino acids long. Germline-derived CDR1 and CDR2 are MNHEY and SMNVEV (reference sequence).

J is TRBJ2-1 and V is TRBV4-1; 7 bases line up with TRBD2. The CDR3 has 13 residues. Germline V CDR1 and CDR2: MGHRA, YSYEKL. V lost 1 base, J lost 11 bases, and 5 bases stayed unmatched. The CDR3 bases are TGCGCCAGCAGCCAAGGTGCGGGGGTTCAGCAGTTCTTC. It specifies CASSQGAGVQQFF.

This rearrangement joins TRBV4-3 to TRBJ2-2; 9 bases map to TRBD1. The germline V gene encodes CDR1 LGHNA and CDR2 YSLEER. The CDR3 contains 16 residues. V lost 1 base, J lost 6 bases, and 6 bases stayed unmatched. As DNA, the CDR3 is TGCGCCAGCAGCCAAGTACCGGGACAGGGCCCCGGGGAGCTGTTTTTT. The encoded protein is CASSQVPGQGPGELFF.

The J gene is TRBJ2-7, the V gene TRBV2, with 7 bases matching TRBD2. Germline trimming cut 6 bases from V and 5 bases from J; bases unmatched to any gene: 10. Per germline, CDR1 SNHLY and CDR2 FYNNEI. The CDR3 contains 14 residues. CDR3 nucleotides: TGTGCCAGCAGAGAGGGAGGGTCTTGGGACGAGCAGTACTTC. Protein sequence: CASREGGSWDEQYF.

The chain has TRBV5-4 and TRBJ1-5; D gene unclear. V was cut by 4 bases and J by 6 bases, with 17 bases left in between. The CDR3 is made up of 15 amino acids. Germline CDR1 is SGHNT and CDR2 is YYREEE (reference sequence). The CDR3 sequence is CASSRISGLVQPQHF. The CDR3 DNA is TGTGCCAGCAGCCGGATTTCTGGGCTCGTTCAGCCCCAGCATTTT.

Note on this clone: The same CDR3 can be traced to other DNA sequences in this sample. The V gene is TRBV4-3, the J gene TRBJ1-1; D remains unclear. V shed 0 bases and J shed 1 base, with 3 bases lying between them. Germline lookup yields CDR1 LGHNA and CDR2 YSLEER. The CDR3 runs 13 residues. The CDR3 protein is CASSQDRNTEAFF. The CDR3 DNA reads TGCGCCAGCAGCCAAGATCGGAACACTGAAGCTTTCTTT.

The J gene is TRBJ1-1, the V gene TRBV2, with D perhaps matching TRBD1 (5 bases). The CDR3 spans 15 residues. Trimming pared 4 bases from V and 1 base from J, leaving 13 bases between. In germline, CDR1 is SNHLY, CDR2 FYNNEI. The CDR3 is CASSVLGRTNTEAFF. CDR3 nucleotide sequence: TGTGCCAGCAGTGTTTTGGGGCGGACGAACACTGAAGCTTTCTTT.